Presented here are 13 T cell receptor beta chains from one specimen sequenced in a study of T-cell reconstitution after alpha-beta-depleted transplantation in children. Using unique molecular identifiers, the investigators prepared the TCRbeta library. TCRdb independently ran MiXCR on the PCR reads; one entry per CDR3 protein. The table lists around 340,000 distinct CDR3 sequences, 10% to 15% of them singletons, with 3.5% to 4.5% in the top ten. This material consisted of PBMCs, taken from the stem cell graft. The receptors here all came from a human donor who donated a stem cell graft to a child with Fanconi anemia.

This clonotype was seen more than once but under ten times. This rearrangement joins TRBV9 to TRBJ2-7; 11 bases map to TRBD2. Trimming at V came to 3 bases and at J to 3 bases, leaving 5 bases not matched to a gene. In germline, CDR1 is SGDLS, CDR2 YYNGEE. This CDR3 is built from 15 residues. The CDR3 DNA reads as TGTGCCAGCAGCGAGACTAGCGGGGAAGTCTACGAGCAGTACTTC. Translating gives CASSETSGEVYEQYF.

V gene TRBV20-1 combines with J gene TRBJ1-5; TRBD1 aligns across 9 bases. CDR3 length: 12 amino acids. The J segment lost 4 bases and the V segment lost 5 bases, leaving 0 bases of the junction unmatched. CDR1 is DFQATT and CDR2 is SNEGSKA in the germline V gene (reference sequence). As DNA, the CDR3 is TGCAGTGCTGACAGGGGGAATCAGCCCCAGCATTTT. This translates into CSADRGNQPQHF.

This clonotype was detected many times. The chain has TRBV25-1 and TRBJ2-2; D might be TRBD1 or TRBD2, each matching 5 bases. Germline-derived CDR1 and CDR2 are MGHDK and SYGVNS. The CDR3 has 15 amino acids. CDR3 DNA: TGTGACGGCGAGACCCGGGGCGAGGACACCGGGGAGCTGTTTTTT. It yields the protein CDGETRGEDTGELFF.

The chain couples TRBV18 to TRBJ2-5; TRBD2 aligns across 7 bases. Trimming removed 2 bases from V and 2 bases from J; junction bases left unmatched: 2. This CDR3 comprises 14 residues. Germline loops: CDR1 KGHSH, CDR2 LQKENI. The CDR3 loop is CASSPKAGQETQYF. CDR3 sequence (DNA): TGTGCCAGCTCACCAAAAGCGGGGCAAGAGACCCAGTACTTC. The full variable domain, completed using reference TRBV18 and TRBJ2-5, is NAGVMQNPRHLVRRRGQEARLRCSPMKGHSHVYWYRQLPEEGLKFMVYLQKENIIDESGMPKERFSAEFPKEGPSILRIQQVVRGDSAAYFCASSPKAGQETQYFGPGTRLLVL.

V is TRBV15 and J is TRBJ2-1, with D possibly TRBD2 on 6 matching bases. Germline CDR1 reads LNHNV; CDR2 reads YYDKDF (reference sequence). CDR3 size: 18 residues. The germline V and J ends were trimmed by 0 bases and 0 bases, with 15 bases remaining between them. This CDR3 is CATSRDLSSGRSYNEQFF. The CDR3 DNA reads TGTGCCACCAGCAGAGATCTTTCGAGCGGGCGCTCCTACAATGAGCAGTTCTTC.

This clonotype was seen ten or more times. The chain is built from TRBV7-9 and TRBJ2-1; TRBD1 aligns across 10 bases. J lost 5 bases, V lost 9 bases, and 10 bases had no gene match. Looked up from germline, CDR1 is SEHNR and CDR2 is FQNEAQ (reference sequence). The CDR3 is 15 amino acids. The CDR3 loop reads CASNTGTGADNEQFF. The CDR3 DNA reads TGTGCCAGTAATACCGGGACAGGGGCGGACAATGAGCAGTTCTTC.

This clonotype was seen ten or more times. The chain couples TRBV5-4 to TRBJ2-5; perhaps TRBD2 as D (7 bases). The CDR3 is 15 amino acids. The germline V and J ends were trimmed by 4 bases and 7 bases, with 20 bases remaining between them. CDR1 SGHNT and CDR2 YYREEE come from the germline V gene (reference sequence). The CDR3 loop is CASSREGVREGTQYF. The DNA of the CDR3 is TGTGCCAGCAGCCGTGAGGGGGTTAGGGAGGGGACCCAGTACTTC. Combining the CDR3 with reference TRBV5-4 and TRBJ2-5 gives the whole variable domain ETGVTQSPTHLIKTRGQQVTLRCSSQSGHNTVSWYQQALGQGPQFIFQYYREEENGRGNFPPRFSGLQFPNYSSELNVNALELDDSALYLCASSREGVREGTQYFGPGTRLLVL.

This clonotype was seen many times. This chain joins TRBV5-5 and TRBJ1-1; TRBD1 might be the D (6 bases). The V end lost 5 bases, the J end lost 0 bases, and 14 bases lay between the germline ends. The CDR3 sequence is 15 residues long. CDR1 and CDR2 (germline): SGHKS, YYEKEE (reference sequence). CDR3 amino acids: CASSSLTGLNTEAFF. The CDR3 nucleotides read TGTGCCAGCAGTTCACTTACAGGGTTGAACACTGAAGCTTTCTTT.

The chain links TRBV3-1 to TRBJ2-2; D gene unclear. The germline V and J ends were trimmed by 2 bases and 4 bases, with 2 bases remaining between them. The CDR3 covers 12 residues. From germline, CDR1 is LGHDT and CDR2 YNNKEL (reference sequence). Here the CDR3 reads CASSQFTGELFF. The CDR3 region has the DNA TGTGCCAGCAGCCAATTCACCGGGGAGCTGTTTTTT.

This clonotype was counted ten times or more. The V gene is TRBV7-9, the J gene TRBJ2-1; unclear D gene. Germline values: CDR1 SEHNR, CDR2 FQNEAQ (reference sequence). V was cut by 1 base and J by 5 bases, with 9 bases left in between. This CDR3 spans 14 amino acids. CDR3 residues: CASSLGGQDNEQFF. Written as DNA, the CDR3 is TGTGCCAGCAGCTTAGGAGGCCAGGACAATGAGCAGTTCTTC.

In DNA, the CDR3 is TGTGCCAGCAACAGAGGGGCAGCCGCAGATACGCAGTATTTT. Its protein is CASNRGAAADTQYF. V gene TRBV25-1 combines with J gene TRBJ2-3; D may match TRBD1 or TRBD2 (5 bases each). There are 14 residues in the CDR3. V shed 7 bases and J shed 4 bases, with 15 bases lying between them. Germline V gives CDR1 MGHDK, CDR2 SYGVNS.

This clonotype was detected a few times. The J gene is TRBJ2-3, the V gene TRBV4-3; D call uncertain. This CDR3 has 15 amino acids. Trimming left V 5 bases short and J 0 bases short, with 12 bases between. Germline values: CDR1 LGHNA, CDR2 YSLEER. As DNA, the CDR3 is TGCGCCAGCAGCTCAGACTCGTTTAGCACAGATACGCAGTATTTT. This translates into CASSSDSFSTDTQYF.

In its sample, this clonotype was seen a few times. The chain carries TRBV11-2 and TRBJ1-1; tentatively, D is TRBD1 (6 bases). Trimming left V 1 base short and J 8 bases short, with 14 bases between. The germline V gene has CDR1 SGHAT and CDR2 FQNNGV. The CDR3 is made up of 14 amino acids. CDR3 sequence reads: CASSLVFGDREAFF. The CDR3, as DNA: TGTGCCAGCAGCTTAGTCTTTGGCGACAGGGAAGCTTTCTTT.